This T cell receptor beta chain originates from a study of regulatory T cells in long-lasting Graves disease. Time point reported: newly diagnosed GD, antithyroid drugs for less than 3 months. Generation of the TCR library employed RNA extracted from PBMCs. EDTA tubes received around 9 milliliters of drawn peripheral blood. This clonotype was seen only a few times. Its antigen is still unknown. CDR3 length equals 14 residues. Germline V CDR1 and CDR2: SGHTA, FQGNSA. Trimming removed 2 bases from V and 9 bases from J, with 14 bases in between. TCR beta libraries were built with iRepertoire HTBI primers and Arm-PCR of CDR3 regions. A single record per CDR3 protein comes from TCRdb applying MiXCR to the multiplex PCR reads. The sample carries 400,000 to 550,000 distinct CDR3 sequences, just under 15% recorded once. Study-level findings and limits: A limited number of samples was an acknowledged limitation.

The sample also formed part of further work on T cells in Graves' hyperthyroidism and ophthalmopathy. That study reports: Ophthalmopathy onset followed model prediction by a median about 6.5 months.

The sequence was obtained from a woman under 40 with Graves disease. Sample: peripheral blood mononuclear cells (PBMCs), taken at new diagnosis, from a patient treated with antithyroid drugs. The genes are TRBV7-2 and TRBJ1-5; perhaps TRBD1 as D (6 bases). CDR3 nucleotide sequence: TGTGCCAGCAGCTTACGGGGGCCGCCGCGGCCCCAGCATTTT. The encoded protein is CASSLRGPPRPQHF.